A selection of T cell receptor beta chains follows, all from one sample in a study of cytomegalovirus exposure and HLA in healthy donors. Measured with immunoSEQ multiplex PCR; TCRdb has only the in-frame clones, and not every one. Its table lists 60,000 to 70,000 clones. The specimen sequenced was PBMCs. The receptors derive from a man aged 25 to 40 in good health and CMV-seropositive. Both conserved end residues are part of each CDR3.

>TRBV13|TRBJ2-6
CASSLTGAGANVLTF
>TRBV10-1|TRBJ2-2
CASTDREGLNTGELFF
>TRBV11-3|TRBJ2-5
CASSLAWREDQETQYF
>TRBV4-2|TRBJ1-5
CASSQVSLQPQHF
>TRBV30|TRBJ1-1
CAWSVRRAEAFF
>TRBV15|TRBJ1-3
CATSSTGENTIYF
>TRBV2|TRBJ1-1
CASSERGGGTEAFF
>TRBV14|TRBJ2-7
CASSQDWDRSAYEQYF
>TRBV5-5|TRBJ1-1
CASNTDRRTEAFF
>TRBV7-8|TRBJ1-2
CASSLGVGLDYGYTF
>TRBV7-9|TRBJ2-7
CASSTGIYEQYF
>TRBV6-5|TRBJ2-7
CASSWGSGSWYF
>TRBV13|TRBJ2-1
CASSTSGRINEQFF
>TRBV6-5|TRBJ2-7
CASSRGGPYEQYF
>TRBV18|TRBJ2-7
CASSPTGFGVGVEQYF
>TRBV5-1|TRBJ2-5
CASSSPKDSTRETQYF
>TRBV19|TRBJ1-1
CASSRPTSTAFF
>TRBV4-1|TRBJ2-2
CASSQSSGYAGELFF
>TRBV7-9|TRBJ2-7
CASSVGRGRGYEQYF
>TRBV19|TRBJ1-2
CASSIALNYGYTF
>TRBV6-1|TRBJ2-2
CASSDASGAPLNTGELFF
>TRBV11-3|TRBJ2-3
CASSSGGGTDTQYF
>TRBV18|TRBJ2-7
CASSQSTGTSEQYF
>TRBV9|TRBJ1-2
CASSPRQGVVYGYTF
>TRBV11-3|TRBJ2-7
CASSLDRGPNYEQYF
>TRBV18|TRBJ1-6
CASSPGTGHYNSPLHF
>TRBV5-1|TRBJ2-1
CASSLELAGGRSYNEQFF
>TRBV5-1|TRBJ2-1
CASSSLGGYNEQFF
>TRBV7-9|TRBJ2-5
CASSPLLAGIQETQYF
>TRBV4-1|TRBJ2-5
CASSQVQRETQYF
>TRBV29-1|TRBJ1-2
CSVADLANYGYTF
>TRBV29-1|TRBJ1-6
CSVLLSGTGAAPLHF
>TRBV13|TRBJ2-3
CASSVNPGTLTYTQYF
>TRBV7-3|TRBJ2-1
CASSLIPLGTAQGGAFF
>TRBV7-2|TRBJ2-7
CASSFVREQYF
>TRBV5-1|TRBJ2-2
CASSVLAGANTGELFF
>TRBV6-5|TRBJ1-1
CASTADTGSGTEAFF
>TRBV7-9|TRBJ2-1
CASASGGYNEQFF
>TRBV30|TRBJ2-7
CAWSTRTSGGYEQYF
>TRBV5-6|TRBJ2-1
CASSLPGQGYNEQFF
>TRBV5-4|TRBJ2-7
CASSTTGTSYEQYF
>TRBV6-5|TRBJ2-3
CASREYPWDTQYF
>TRBV6-1|TRBJ2-7
CASAPGHSYEQYF
>TRBV6-1|TRBJ2-7
CASSEFGASSAYEQYF
>TRBV13|TRBJ1-4
CASTLKGRVAEKLFF
>TRBV9|TRBJ1-3
CASSVNSGSSGNTIYF
>TRBV2|TRBJ2-1
CATRTGFRSNEQFF
>TRBV6-4|TRBJ2-1
CASSRQGLAGVTEQFF
>TRBV19|TRBJ2-3
CASSTTSARDTQYF
>TRBV6-1|TRBJ2-7
CASSEAGRNEQYF
>TRBV19|TRBJ2-6
CASSIVRGLSEANVLTF
>TRBV27|TRBJ2-2
CASKGPNTGELFF
>TRBV7-8|TRBJ1-2
CASSRGQGPNYGYTF
>TRBV4-1|TRBJ1-2
CASSPVAGANYGYTF
>TRBV4-1|TRBJ2-7
CASSPTLQGAINEQYF
>TRBV4-1|TRBJ1-2
CASSQADTGQRYGYTF
>TRBV29-1|TRBJ2-1
CSVGDEQFF
>TRBV9|TRBJ1-5
CASSSNLRGDRPQHF
>TRBV6-1|TRBJ2-7
CASSGSREDYEQYF
>TRBV2|TRBJ2-7
CASSESWEQYF